Sequencing of this T cell receptor (beta chain) was carried out in a study of T cell responses to AZD1222 COVID-19 vaccine. Whole-study findings and limits: Close to half of spike-specific TCRs reportedly recognize unmutated variant regions. It was only after the peak T cell response that any repertoires were sampled. Spike-specific TCR breadth and depth were elevated following two AZD1222 doses. Donors were mostly white British, more females; clonal diversity possibly underestimated.

TCRdb's table, derived via immunoSEQ multiplex PCR, lists solely in-frame clones and lacks some. The sample carries 130,000 to 150,000 clones, approximately 89% recorded once. Germline CDR1 and CDR2: MDHEN and SYDVKM. The CDR3 spans 13 residues. V lost 1 base to trimming and J lost 10 bases, with 13 bases between them. Remarks on this clone: The antigen remains undetermined.

The sequence came from an adult in good health. This sample comprised peripheral blood, obtained on day 0 of AZD1222 vaccination. J is TRBJ1-1 and V is TRBV28; D not resolved. The CDR3 protein is CASSLFGSGGAFF. CDR3 coding DNA: TGTGCCAGCAGTTTATTCGGTTCAGGTGGAGCTTTCTTT.